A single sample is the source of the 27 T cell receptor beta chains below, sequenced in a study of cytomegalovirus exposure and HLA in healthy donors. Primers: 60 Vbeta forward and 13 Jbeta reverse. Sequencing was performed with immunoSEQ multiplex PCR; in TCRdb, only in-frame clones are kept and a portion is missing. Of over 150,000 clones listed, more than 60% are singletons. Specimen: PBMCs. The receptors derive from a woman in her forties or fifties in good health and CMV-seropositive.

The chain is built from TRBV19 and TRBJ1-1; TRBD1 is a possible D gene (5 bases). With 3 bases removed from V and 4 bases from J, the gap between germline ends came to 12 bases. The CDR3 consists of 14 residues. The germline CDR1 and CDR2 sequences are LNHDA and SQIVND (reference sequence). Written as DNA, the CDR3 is TGTGCCAGTAGTATTCTAGGGGTTCCCACTGAAGCTTTCTTT. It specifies CASSILGVPTEAFF.

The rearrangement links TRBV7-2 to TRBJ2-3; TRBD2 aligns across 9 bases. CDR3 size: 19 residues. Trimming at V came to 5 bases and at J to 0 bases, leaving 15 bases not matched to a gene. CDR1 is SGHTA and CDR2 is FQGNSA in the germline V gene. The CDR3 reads CASSLRVNSGGRSTDTQYF. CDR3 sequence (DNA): TGTGCCAGCAGCCTAAGGGTAAATAGCGGGGGCCGTAGCACAGATACGCAGTATTTT.

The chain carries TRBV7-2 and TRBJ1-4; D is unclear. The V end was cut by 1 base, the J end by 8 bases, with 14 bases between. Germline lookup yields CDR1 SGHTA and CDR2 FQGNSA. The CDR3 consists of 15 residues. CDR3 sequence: CASSLDPGPLEKLFF. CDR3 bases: TGTGCCAGCAGCTTAGATCCCGGTCCCCTGGAAAAACTGTTTTTT.

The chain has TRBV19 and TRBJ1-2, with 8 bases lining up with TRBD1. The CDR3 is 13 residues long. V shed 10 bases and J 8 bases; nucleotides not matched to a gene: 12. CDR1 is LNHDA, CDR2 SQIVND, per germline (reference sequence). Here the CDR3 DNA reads TGTGCCACCGCCTTCAGGGGGCTCGAGGGCTACACCTTC. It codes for CATAFRGLEGYTF.

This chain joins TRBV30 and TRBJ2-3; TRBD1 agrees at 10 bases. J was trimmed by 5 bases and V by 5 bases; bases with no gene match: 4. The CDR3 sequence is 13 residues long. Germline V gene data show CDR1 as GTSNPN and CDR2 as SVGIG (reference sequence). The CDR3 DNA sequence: TGTGCCTGGGGGACAGGGGTGGGAGATACGCAGTATTTT. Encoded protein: CAWGTGVGDTQYF. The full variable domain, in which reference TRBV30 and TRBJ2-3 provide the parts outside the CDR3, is SQTIHQWPATLVQPVGSPLSLECTVEGTSNPNLYWYRQAAGRGLQLLFYSVGIGQISSEVPQNLSASRPQDRQFILSSKKLLLSDSGFYLCAWGTGVGDTQYFGPGTRLTVL.

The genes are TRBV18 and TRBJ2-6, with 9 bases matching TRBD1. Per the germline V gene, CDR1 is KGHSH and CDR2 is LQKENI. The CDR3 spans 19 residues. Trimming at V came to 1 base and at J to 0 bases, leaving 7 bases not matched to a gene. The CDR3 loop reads CASSPLRTGAVSGANVLTF. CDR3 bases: TGTGCCAGCTCACCACTGAGGACAGGGGCTGTCTCTGGGGCCAACGTCCTGACTTTC.

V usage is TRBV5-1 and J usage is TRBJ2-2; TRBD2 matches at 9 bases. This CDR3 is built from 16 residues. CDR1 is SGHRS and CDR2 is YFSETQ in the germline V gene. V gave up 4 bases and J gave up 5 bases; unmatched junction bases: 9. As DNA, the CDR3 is TGCGCCAGCAGCCCCCATAGCGGGAGTGTGACCGGGGAGCTGTTTTTT. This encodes CASSPHSGSVTGELFF. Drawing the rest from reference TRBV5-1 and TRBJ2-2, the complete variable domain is KAGVTQTPRYLIKTRGQQVTLSCSPISGHRSVSWYQQTPGQGLQFLFEYFSETQRNKGNFPGRFSGRQFSNSRSEMNVSTLELGDSALYLCASSPHSGSVTGELFFGEGSRLTVL.

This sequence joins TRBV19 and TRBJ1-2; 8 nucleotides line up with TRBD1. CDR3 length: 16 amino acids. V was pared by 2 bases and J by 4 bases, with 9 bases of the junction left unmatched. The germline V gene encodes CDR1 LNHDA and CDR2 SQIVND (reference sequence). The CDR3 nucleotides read TGTGCCAGTAGTATACTAGGACAGGGTGGAGGCTATGGCTACACCTTC. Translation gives CASSILGQGGGYGYTF.

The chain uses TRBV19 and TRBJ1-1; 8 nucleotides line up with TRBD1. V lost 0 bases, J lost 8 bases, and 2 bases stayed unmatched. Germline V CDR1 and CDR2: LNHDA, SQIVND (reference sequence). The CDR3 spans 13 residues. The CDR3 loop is CASSIDGDREAFF. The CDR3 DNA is TGTGCCAGTAGTATAGATGGGGACAGGGAAGCTTTCTTT.

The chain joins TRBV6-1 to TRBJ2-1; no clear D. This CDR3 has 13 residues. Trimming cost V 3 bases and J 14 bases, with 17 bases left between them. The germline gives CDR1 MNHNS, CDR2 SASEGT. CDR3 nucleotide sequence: TGTGCCAGCAGTGATAGTCCAACTTCGAGTGAGTTCTTC. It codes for CASSDSPTSSEFF.

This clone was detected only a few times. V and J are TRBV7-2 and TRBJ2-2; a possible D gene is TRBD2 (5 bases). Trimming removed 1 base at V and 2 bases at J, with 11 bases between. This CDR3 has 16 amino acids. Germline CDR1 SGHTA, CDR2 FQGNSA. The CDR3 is CASSLVASPNTGELFF. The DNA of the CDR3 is TGTGCCAGCAGCTTAGTGGCTAGCCCTAACACCGGGGAGCTGTTTTTT.

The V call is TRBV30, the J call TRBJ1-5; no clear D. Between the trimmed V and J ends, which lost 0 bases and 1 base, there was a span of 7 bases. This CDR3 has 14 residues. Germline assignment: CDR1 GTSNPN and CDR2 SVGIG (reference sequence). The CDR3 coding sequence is TGTGCCTGGAGTGTAGCCAGGAGCAATCAGCCCCAGCATTTT. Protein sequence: CAWSVARSNQPQHF.

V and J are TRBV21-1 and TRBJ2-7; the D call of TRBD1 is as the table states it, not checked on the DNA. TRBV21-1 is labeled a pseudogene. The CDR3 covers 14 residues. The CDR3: CASSFMDRDYEQYF. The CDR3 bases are TGTGCCAGCAGCTTCATGGACAGGGACTACGAGCAGTACTTC.

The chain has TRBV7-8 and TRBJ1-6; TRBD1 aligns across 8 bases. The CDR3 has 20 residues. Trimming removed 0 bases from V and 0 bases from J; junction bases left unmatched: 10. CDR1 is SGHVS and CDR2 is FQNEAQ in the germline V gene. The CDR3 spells CASSLAGTGPGSSYNSPLHF. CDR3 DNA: TGTGCCAGCAGCTTAGCAGGGACAGGACCTGGCAGCTCCTATAATTCACCCCTCCACTTT.

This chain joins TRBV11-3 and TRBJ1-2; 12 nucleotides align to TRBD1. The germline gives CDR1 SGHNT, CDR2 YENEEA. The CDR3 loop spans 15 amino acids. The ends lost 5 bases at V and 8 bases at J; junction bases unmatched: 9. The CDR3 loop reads CASSAGQGAGGGYTF. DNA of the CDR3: TGTGCCAGCAGCGCGGGACAGGGGGCTGGAGGCGGCTACACCTTC.

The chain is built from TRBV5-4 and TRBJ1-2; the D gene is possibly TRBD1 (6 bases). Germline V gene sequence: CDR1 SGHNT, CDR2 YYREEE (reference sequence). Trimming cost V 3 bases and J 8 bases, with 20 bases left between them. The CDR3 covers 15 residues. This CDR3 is CASSSTGFGGSGYTF. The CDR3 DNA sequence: TGTGCCAGCAGCTCCACAGGGTTTGGTGGAAGCGGCTACACCTTC.

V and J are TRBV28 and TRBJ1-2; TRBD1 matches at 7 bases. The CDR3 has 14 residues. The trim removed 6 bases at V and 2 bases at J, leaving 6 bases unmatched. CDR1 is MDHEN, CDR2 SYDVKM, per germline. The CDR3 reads CASRIPTGNYGYTF. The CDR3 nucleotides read TGTGCCAGCAGGATACCGACAGGGAACTATGGCTACACCTTC.

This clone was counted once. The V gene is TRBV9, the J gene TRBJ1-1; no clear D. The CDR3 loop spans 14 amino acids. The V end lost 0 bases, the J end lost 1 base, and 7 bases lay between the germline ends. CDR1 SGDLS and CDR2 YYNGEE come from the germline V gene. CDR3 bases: TGTGCCAGCAGCGTAGGAGTCGGGAACACTGAAGCTTTCTTT. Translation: CASSVGVGNTEAFF.

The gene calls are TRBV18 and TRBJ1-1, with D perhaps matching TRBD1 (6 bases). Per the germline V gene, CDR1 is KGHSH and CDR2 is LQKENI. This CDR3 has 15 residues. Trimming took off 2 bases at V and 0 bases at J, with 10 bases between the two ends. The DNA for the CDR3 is TGTGCCAGCTCACCATTTGGACAGATGAACACTGAAGCTTTCTTT. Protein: CASSPFGQMNTEAFF.

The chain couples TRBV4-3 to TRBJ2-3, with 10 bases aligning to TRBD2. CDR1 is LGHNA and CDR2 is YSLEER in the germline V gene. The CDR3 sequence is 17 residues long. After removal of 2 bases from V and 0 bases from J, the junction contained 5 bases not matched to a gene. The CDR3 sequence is CASSQQSGRASTDTQYF. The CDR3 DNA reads TGCGCCAGCAGCCAACAAAGCGGGAGGGCTAGCACAGATACGCAGTATTTT.

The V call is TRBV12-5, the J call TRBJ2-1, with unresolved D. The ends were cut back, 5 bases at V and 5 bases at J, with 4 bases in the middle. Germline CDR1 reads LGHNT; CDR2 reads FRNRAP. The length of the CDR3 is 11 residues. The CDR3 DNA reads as TGTGCTAGTGGTATAAACAATGAGCAGTTCTTC. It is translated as CASGINNEQFF.

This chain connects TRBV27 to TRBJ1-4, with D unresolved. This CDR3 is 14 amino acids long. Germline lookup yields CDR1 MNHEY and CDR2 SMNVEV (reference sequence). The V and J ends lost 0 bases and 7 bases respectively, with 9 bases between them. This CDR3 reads CASSLSTAVEKLFF. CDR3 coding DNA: TGTGCCAGCAGTTTATCCACGGCGGTTGAAAAACTGTTTTTT.

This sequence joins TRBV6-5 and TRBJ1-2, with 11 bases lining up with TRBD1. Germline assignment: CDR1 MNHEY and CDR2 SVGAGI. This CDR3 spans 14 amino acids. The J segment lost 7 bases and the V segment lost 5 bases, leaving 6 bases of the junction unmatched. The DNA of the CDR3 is TGTGCCAGCAGTCAGGACAGGGGGCACTTTGGCTACACCTTC. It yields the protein CASSQDRGHFGYTF.

In nucleotides, the CDR3 is TGTGCCAGCAGCTTAGGGACAGGAGGAGGCTACACCTTC. It translates to CASSLGTGGGYTF. This sequence joins TRBV7-9 and TRBJ1-2; 7 bases fit TRBD1. Germline V gene sequence: CDR1 SEHNR, CDR2 FQNEAQ (reference sequence). The CDR3 covers 13 residues. J was trimmed by 8 bases and V by 1 base; bases with no gene match: 4.

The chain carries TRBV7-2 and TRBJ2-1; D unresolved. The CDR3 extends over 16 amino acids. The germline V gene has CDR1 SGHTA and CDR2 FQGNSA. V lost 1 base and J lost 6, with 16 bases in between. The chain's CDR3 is CASSLEWNAAVNEQFF. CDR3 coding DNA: TGTGCCAGCAGCTTAGAATGGAATGCGGCGGTCAATGAGCAGTTCTTC.

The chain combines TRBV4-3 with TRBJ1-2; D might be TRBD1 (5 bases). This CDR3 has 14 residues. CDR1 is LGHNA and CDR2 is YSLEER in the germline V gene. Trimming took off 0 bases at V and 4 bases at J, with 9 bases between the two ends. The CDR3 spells CASSQDLQGYGYTF. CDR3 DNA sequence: TGCGCCAGCAGCCAAGATCTCCAGGGCTATGGCTACACCTTC.

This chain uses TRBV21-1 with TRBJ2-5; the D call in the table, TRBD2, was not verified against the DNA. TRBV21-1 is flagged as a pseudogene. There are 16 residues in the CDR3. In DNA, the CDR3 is TGTGCCAGCACCCTCCGTAGCGGGGGGGCCCGGGAGACCCAGTACTTC. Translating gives CASTLRSGGARETQYF.